The 21 T cell receptor beta chains in this list originate from one sample, sequenced in a study of cytomegalovirus exposure and HLA in healthy donors (dated by TCRdb to the late 2010s). The method behind the library was the immunoSEQ multiplex PCR assay. A mixture of 60 forward primers for TCR Vbeta segments and 13 reverse primers for TCR Jbeta segments was used in the multiplex PCR. Sourced from immuneACCESS, this table was stored by TCRdb with only in-frame sequences that have V and J called. A share of the clones is absent; for the studies checked, an unresolved V gene accounts for under half, and the remainder has no known explanation. The sample table lists around 130,000 clones, 65% to 90% of them with a count of one. The ten top clones hold roughly 2.7% of the sample. The sequencing sample was made of PBMCs. The source is a man aged 45 to 65 in good health and CMV-seronegative.

The gene calls are TRBV5-1 and TRBJ2-1, with D possibly being TRBD2 (6 bases). Germline V lookup: CDR1 SGHRS, CDR2 YFSETQ. The V gene lost 0 bases and the J gene lost 0 bases, with 16 bases spanning the gap. There are 18 residues in the CDR3. CDR3 sequence: CASSLAGSGVSSYNEQFF. CDR3 in DNA: TGCGCCAGCAGCTTGGCCGGTTCGGGGGTTAGCTCCTACAATGAGCAGTTCTTC.

Comments on this clone: A junction end diverges from the germline sequence, so it may reflect a read error. In the same sample, other DNA sequences code for this CDR3. The CDR3 loop reads CASSLAWGASGYNSPLHF. Written as DNA, the CDR3 is TGTGCCAGCAGCTTGGCGTGGGGGGCTAGCGGCTATAATTCCCCCCTCCACTTT. V gene TRBV5-6 combines with J gene TRBJ1-6; maybe TRBD1 (6 bases). CDR3 length: 18 residues. From germline, CDR1 is SGHDT and CDR2 YYEEEE.

V and J are TRBV21-1 and TRBJ2-7; the table names TRBD1, a call not compared with the DNA. TRBV21-1 is a documented pseudogene. This CDR3 comprises 13 residues. The CDR3 sequence is CASGRSRGYEQYF. The CDR3 region has the DNA TGTGCCAGCGGCCGGAGCAGGGGTTACGAGCAGTACTTC.

The gene calls are TRBV30 and TRBJ1-3; weak D call: TRBD1 (6 bases). Germline V CDR1 and CDR2: GTSNPN, SVGIG (reference sequence). This CDR3 region has 13 residues. Trimming took 5 bases from V and 4 from J, leaving 12 bases between them. The DNA for the CDR3 is TGTGCCTGGCCCGGGACAACCGGAAACACCATATATTTT. Amino acids: CAWPGTTGNTIYF.

This clone came up a few times. The CDR3 spells CSVDRNTEAFF. CDR3 coding DNA: TGCAGCGTTGACAGAAACACTGAAGCTTTCTTT. The V call is TRBV29-1, the J call TRBJ1-1; D is uncertain. Germline-derived CDR1 and CDR2 are SQVTM and ANQGSEA. The CDR3 spans 11 residues. V was clipped by 3 bases and J by 2 bases, with 4 bases between them.

This clone was recorded once. Within the sample, other DNA sequences also encode this same CDR3. The chain couples TRBV5-6 to TRBJ1-4, with TRBD1 matching over 7 bases. This CDR3 has 16 amino acids. Germline V gives CDR1 SGHDT, CDR2 YYEEEE. Trimming at V came to 3 bases and at J to 7 bases, leaving 12 bases not matched to a gene. CDR3 sequence: CASSSNSQGLGEKLFF. The CDR3 DNA follows: TGTGCCAGCAGCTCGAACTCACAGGGGCTCGGTGAAAAACTGTTTTTT. The entire variable domain, with the rest obtained from reference TRBV5-6 and TRBJ1-4, is as follows: DAGVTQSPTHLIKTRGQQVTLRCSPKSGHDTVSWYQQALGQGPQFIFQYYEEEERQRGNFPDRFSGHQFPNYSSELNVNALLLGDSALYLCASSSNSQGLGEKLFFGSGTQLSVL.

V and J are TRBV6-5 and TRBJ2-1; the match to TRBD2 covers 11 bases. Trimming cost V 6 bases and J 7 bases; bases outside gene matches: 8. The CDR3 consists of 15 residues. CDR1 is MNHEY, CDR2 SVGAGI, per germline. The DNA of the CDR3 is TGTGCCAGCAGCCTAGCGGGGGGAACACTAAATGAGCAGTTCTTC. Its translation: CASSLAGGTLNEQFF.

The chain uses TRBV25-1 and TRBJ2-1, with 12 bases lining up with TRBD2. Germline CDR1 is MGHDK and CDR2 is SYGVNS. V shed 3 bases and J 5 bases; nucleotides not matched to a gene: 2. This CDR3 has 15 residues. CDR3 nucleotide sequence: TGTGCCAGCAGTGACTCTAGCGGGGGGGACAATGAGCAGTTCTTC. It yields the protein CASSDSSGGDNEQFF. Supplemented by reference TRBV25-1 and TRBJ2-1, the full variable domain reads EADIYQTPRYLVIGTGKKITLECSQTMGHDKMYWYQQDPGMELHLIHYSYGVNSTEKGDLSSESTVSRIRTEHFPLTLESARPSHTSQYLCASSDSSGGDNEQFFGPGTRLTVL.

CDR3 DNA: TGCAGCGTTGACAGGGACACTGAAGCTTTCTTT. Its protein product is CSVDRDTEAFF. This chain joins TRBV29-1 and TRBJ1-1; tentative D call: TRBD1 (5 bases). This CDR3 region has 11 residues. Trimming cost V 3 bases and J 3 bases, with 5 bases left between them. In germline, CDR1 is SQVTM, CDR2 ANQGSEA.

This rearrangement joins TRBV27 to TRBJ2-7, with 7 nucleotides matching TRBD1. The CDR3 runs 13 residues. J was trimmed by 4 bases and V by 5 bases; bases with no gene match: 5. Looked up from germline, CDR1 is MNHEY and CDR2 is SMNVEV (reference sequence). CDR3 nucleotides: TGTGCCAGCAGTGCGACAGGGCGTTACGAGCAGTACTTC. It translates to CASSATGRYEQYF.

The chain is built from TRBV7-9 and TRBJ2-5; 7 bases are shared with TRBD2. The length of the CDR3 is 18 residues. Germline V gives CDR1 SEHNR, CDR2 FQNEAQ (reference sequence). V dropped 3 bases and J dropped 0; count of bases not matched to a gene: 13. CDR3 region: CASSLRSGGTPYQETQYF. The CDR3 DNA is TGTGCCAGCAGCTTGCGATCCGGGGGGACCCCGTACCAAGAGACCCAGTACTTC.

The J gene is TRBJ2-6, the V gene TRBV7-2; 7 nucleotides match TRBD2. The CDR3 is 16 residues long. J gave up 2 bases and V 5 bases, and 6 bases lay outside the gene matches. CDR1 and CDR2 (germline): SGHTA, FQGNSA. CDR3: CASSQNRGAGANVLTF. The DNA of the CDR3 is TGTGCCAGCAGCCAGAACCGGGGGGCTGGGGCCAACGTCCTGACTTTC.

V usage is TRBV30 and J usage is TRBJ1-6; 9 positions agree with TRBD1. V lost 5 bases and J lost 6; bases outside the gene matches: 17. CDR1 and CDR2 (germline): GTSNPN, SVGIG (reference sequence). The CDR3 is 18 residues long. The CDR3 DNA is TGTGCCTGGGGCAAACGTGCGACAGGGGGTGATTTTAATTCACCCCTCCACTTT. Protein: CAWGKRATGGDFNSPLHF. Full variable domain (rest looked up from reference TRBV30 and TRBJ1-6): SQTIHQWPATLVQPVGSPLSLECTVEGTSNPNLYWYRQAAGRGLQLLFYSVGIGQISSEVPQNLSASRPQDRQFILSSKKLLLSDSGFYLCAWGKRATGGDFNSPLHFGNGTRLTVT.

The chain carries TRBV13 and TRBJ2-1, with TRBD2 matching 8 bases. J was trimmed by 5 bases and V by 8 bases; bases with no gene match: 14. Germline CDR1 reads PRHDT; CDR2 reads FYEKMQ (reference sequence). The CDR3 runs 16 residues. CDR3 sequence (DNA): TGTGCCAGCGGGGACCGGGGGGGCGGAGGGCACAATGAGCAGTTCTTC. It is translated as CASGDRGGGGHNEQFF.

The J gene is TRBJ1-6, the V gene TRBV6-1; D is perhaps TRBD1 (5 bases). Deletions cut 0 bases from V and 9 bases from J, with 18 bases between. The V gene's germline CDR1 is MNHNS and CDR2 SASEGT. This CDR3 has 17 residues. CDR3 DNA sequence: TGTGCCAGCAGTGAAGCGGCGGGACGCCTTTCGGGTTCACCCCTCCACTTT. It is translated as CASSEAAGRLSGSPLHF.

The chain joins TRBV13 to TRBJ1-1, with a possible D match to TRBD1 (5 bases). This CDR3 comprises 13 residues. Trimming took off 5 bases at V and 5 bases at J, with 12 bases between the two ends. Germline CDR1 is PRHDT and CDR2 is FYEKMQ (reference sequence). The CDR3 nucleotides are TGTGCCAGCAGCCCAGCAGGGTATACTGAAGCTTTCTTT. It specifies CASSPAGYTEAFF.

V usage is TRBV19 and J usage is TRBJ2-1, with D hard to call. CDR1 and CDR2 from the germline V gene are LNHDA and SQIVND (reference sequence). This CDR3 has 14 residues. Trimming took off 3 bases at V and 0 bases at J, with 6 bases between the two ends. In nucleotides, the CDR3 is TGTGCCAGTAGTATGTCGAGCTCCTACAATGAGCAGTTCTTC. This gives the protein CASSMSSSYNEQFF.

This clone was picked up one time. The chain couples TRBV11-2 to TRBJ2-5; D is uncertain. Per the germline V gene, CDR1 is SGHAT and CDR2 is FQNNGV. This CDR3 spans 15 amino acids. V was cut by 3 bases and J by 3 bases, with 14 bases left in between. The CDR3 spells CASSFRVSAEETQYF. CDR3 nucleotide sequence: TGTGCCAGCAGCTTTCGGGTGTCGGCCGAAGAGACCCAGTACTTC.

This rearrangement joins TRBV5-1 to TRBJ1-5; tentatively, D is TRBD1 (5 bases). Trimming shortened V by 4 bases and J by 8 bases, and 16 bases separated the two germline ends. Germline CDR1 SGHRS, CDR2 YFSETQ. This CDR3 is 14 amino acids long. The CDR3 loop reads CASSPTDLTEPQHF. CDR3 sequence (DNA): TGCGCCAGCAGCCCGACAGATCTGACAGAGCCCCAGCATTTT.

The rearrangement joins TRBV2 to TRBJ1-1, with TRBD1 matching 9 bases. CDR1 is SNHLY, CDR2 FYNNEI, per germline. Trimming at V came to 6 bases and at J to 0 bases, leaving 5 bases not matched to a gene. The CDR3 has 15 residues. CDR3 residues: CASRLRQGVNTEAFF. CDR3 nucleotide sequence: TGTGCCAGCAGGCTTCGACAGGGGGTGAACACTGAAGCTTTCTTT.

J is TRBJ2-1 and V is TRBV18; 9 bases are a match to TRBD1. This CDR3 is built from 15 residues. After removal of 2 bases from V and 9 bases from J, the junction contained 8 bases not matched to a gene. Germline assignment: CDR1 KGHSH and CDR2 LQKENI. In nucleotides, the CDR3 is TGTGCCAGCTCACCATGGACAGGGGTAAATAGTGAGCAGTTCTTC. Translated: CASSPWTGVNSEQFF.